This TCR beta chain derives from a study of blood T cells in healthy people across ages. As concerns this clonotype: Its antigen remains unidentified.

V lost 1 base to trimming and J lost 4 bases, with 10 bases between them. This CDR3 comprises 14 residues. Germline V gene lookup returns CDR1 DFQATT and CDR2 SNEGSKA (reference sequence). Study-wide findings and caveats: When one million T cells were used, diversity estimates were thought to be underestimates.

Through a sample-barcoded 5' primer and a J-beta primer mix, a second PCR was run for roughly 6 to 11 cycles. TCRdb called the 5' RACE reads again in MiXCR, with one record for every CDR3 protein. Among fewer than 1.5 million distinct CDR3 sequences listed, 42% were seen once. This receptor was obtained from a woman younger than 35 in good health. This chain uses TRBV20-1 with TRBJ1-4; D gene uncertain. The sequencing input was blood. The CDR3, as DNA: TGCAGTGCTAGAGGGTCAGGATATAATGAAAAACTGTTTTTT. Residues: CSARGSGYNEKLFF.